This T cell receptor (beta chain) came from a study of Graves' ophthalmopathy and Graves' hyperthyroidism (dated by TCRdb to the late 2010s). For the wider study: Stable hyperthyroidism was defined as no progression to ophthalmopathy within 18 months of follow-up. To tell Graves' ophthalmopathy apart from Graves' hyperthyroidism, and to predict which patients would progress to ophthalmopathy, the study relied on TCR beta repertoire signatures. In total, over 130 blood samples were TCR-sequenced: approximately 42 ophthalmopathy, around 75 hyperthyroidism and approximately 17 hyperthyroidism-to-ophthalmopathy patients. A discovery set of 95 to 100 patients (43 ophthalmopathy, about 58 stable hyperthyroidism) was enrolled to explore V-J signatures distinguishing ophthalmopathy from hyperthyroidism. For independent validation, a separate cohort was made up of 18 hyperthyroidism patients plus 17 patients who later progressed from hyperthyroidism to ophthalmopathy. T-cell repertoires of thyroid tissue and blood were compared in 5 or 6 hyperthyroidism patients. Following sampling, methimazole starting at 30 mg daily was administered to hyperthyroidism patients, and high-dose intravenous methylprednisolone was administered to ophthalmopathy patients. Overall study outcomes, separate from this receptor: Most of the expanded thyroid clonotypes with a frequency above 0.001 were also detected in blood, and it was suggested that the thyroid immune response may be reflected by blood repertoires. Sample size was not statistically predetermined, and group allocation was not concealed from the investigators. Ophthalmopathy was separated from stable hyperthyroidism by the 13-signature model with 85% to 90% sensitivity and 81.08% specificity in cross-validation and with 80%/75% in the test set. In validation, the model predicted ophthalmopathy progression with more than 70% sensitivity and around 72% specificity; approximately 12 predicted patients were CT-confirmed with GO in a median of about 6.2 months.

For repertoire sequencing, TCR beta CDR3 regions were amplified from RNA transcripts. HTBI primers and the Qiagen OneStep RT-PCR kit were used in a first-round RT-PCR, which was followed by a second-round multiplex PCR, size selection and purification. Libraries were sequenced on an Illumina HiSeq2000 using paired-end 100 bp reads. In the original analysis: SOAPnuke was used for read processing, and reads with adapters, uncalled bases, a mean Phred below 15, or no exact constant-primer or identifier match were discarded. COPE v1.2.5 was used to merge high-quality paired reads. Each unique nucleotide sequence was treated as a clonotype, and MiTCR v1.1 was used to align the clonotypes to the IMGT TRB V, D and J references. The analysis was limited to V-J combinations with a frequency above 0.0001, which together covered 99.2% of repertoires. For each V-J combination, a TCR clonal expansion and chaos score was defined as F50 clonal expansion divided by the chaos observed in the TCRdist matrix. Welch's t-statistics and random forest were used to reduce features to about a dozen V-J combinations, which were fed into a naive Bayes classifier. The similarity between thyroid and blood repertoires was quantified using the Morisita-Horn index. TCRdb's own reprocessing of the public reads used fastp at Q25 and MiXCR and kept productive beta chains. Each entry merges the rows of one CDR3 protein and shows their most common DNA and genes. TCRdb's processing, not the study's, gives the V and J calls here. Within this sample are 560,000 or so distinct CDR3 sequences, with less than 45% of them counted one time only. Less than 4.5% of the sample belongs to the ten largest clones.

Patients with hyperthyroidism were aged 18 to 65 years, had been newly diagnosed, and had a disease duration of less than 2 months. Patients were excluded if they had other autoimmune diseases, uncontrolled infections, pregnancy or lactation. Clinical symptoms, serum thyroxine, TRAb, thyroid ultrasound and orbital computed tomography formed the basis of the diagnosis. Total RNA was extracted with Trizol reagent and quality-checked on an Agilent 2100 Bioanalyzer. Germline trimming: 5 bases from V, 5 bases from J; junction bases outside gene matches: 17. The germline V gene supplies CDR1 MNHNS and CDR2 SASEGT. Taken from cysteine to phenylalanine, the CDR3 has 17 residues. Here the CDR3 DNA is all that survives: 51 bases in frame from base 1. With regard to this clonotype: Its target antigen remains unknown. No base quality values were provided; no much bigger clone lies one nucleotide off.

The sample was peripheral blood or thyroid tissue (not recorded which). Recombination linked TRBV6-1 to TRBJ2-7; TRBD1 fits 8 bases in the junction. The TCR was taken from an adult man with Graves' hyperthyroidism. The sequenced DNA: TGTGCCAGCAGTAGGACAGGGTTTTCGACGGTGAGCCACGAGCAGTACTTC. Its product reads: CASSRTGFSTVSHEQYF.